The 26 T cell receptor beta chains below were found in one sample sequenced in a study of blood T cell repertoires in COVID-19. Using immunoSEQ multiplex PCR, the repertoire was profiled, and TCRdb retains in-frame clones only, with some absent. The table has under 95,000 clones, around 88% seen once; the top ten hold roughly 5.7%. Specimen: peripheral blood. These receptors came from a man aged 60 to 69 with acute or convalescent COVID-19.

This clone was found many times. The chain carries TRBV3-1 (or the pseudogene TRBV3-2) and TRBJ2-1; 8 positions agree with TRBD2. This CDR3 contains 18 residues. V gave up 0 bases and J gave up 0 bases; unmatched junction bases: 7. Germline V CDR1 and CDR2: LGHDT, YNNKEL (reference sequence). CDR3 DNA: TGTGCCAGCAGCCAAGATCCAAGGACTAGCCGCTCCTACAATGAGCAGTTCTTC. This codes for CASSQDPRTSRSYNEQFF.

This clone showed up just a few times. The rearrangement joins TRBV10-1 to TRBJ2-1; the match to TRBD2 covers 9 bases. In germline, CDR1 is WNHNN, CDR2 SYGVQD (reference sequence). The CDR3 covers 17 residues. V was clipped by 3 bases and J by 0 bases; unmatched bases: 6. CDR3 nucleotide sequence: TGCGCCAGCAGTGAACGACTAGCGGTAAGCTCCTACAATGAGCAGTTCTTC. It codes for CASSERLAVSSYNEQFF.

V gene TRBV5-6 combines with J gene TRBJ2-2, with D perhaps TRBD1 (5 bases). The V gene lost 1 base and the J gene lost 3 bases, with 19 bases spanning the gap. This CDR3 spans 18 amino acids. Germline V gene sequence: CDR1 SGHDT, CDR2 YYEEEE. The CDR3 DNA follows: TGTGCCAGCAGCTTGATCACCACAGGTTCCTCGTACACCGGGGAGCTGTTTTTT. This sequence encodes CASSLITTGSSYTGELFF.

V usage is TRBV27 and J usage is TRBJ1-4; 7 bases line up with TRBD1. CDR3 length equals 13 residues. Germline V gene data show CDR1 as MNHEY and CDR2 as SMNVEV (reference sequence). V was clipped by 8 bases and J by 4 bases; unmatched bases: 4. This CDR3 reads CASGTDLNEKLFF. The CDR3 region has the DNA TGTGCCAGCGGGACAGACCTTAATGAAAAACTGTTTTTT.

The rearrangement joins TRBV6-5 to TRBJ1-2; no reliable D call. CDR3 size: 16 residues. V shed 0 bases and J shed 6 bases, with 17 bases lying between them. CDR1 MNHEY and CDR2 SVGAGI come from the germline V gene. The CDR3 region has the DNA TGTGCCAGCAGTTACTCGATCGGTACCACGATGGATGGCTACACCTTC. Its protein is CASSYSIGTTMDGYTF.

The rearrangement uses TRBV15 and TRBJ2-5; 13 nucleotides align to TRBD2. The V segment lost 3 bases and the J segment 2 bases; nucleotides outside the gene matches: 0. Germline CDR1 is LNHNV and CDR2 is YYDKDF (reference sequence). The CDR3 runs 15 residues. The CDR3, as DNA: TGTGCCACCAGCAGGGGACTAGCGGGGCAAGAGACCCAGTACTTC. Translation: CATSRGLAGQETQYF.

The chain combines TRBV13 with TRBJ2-2; D is perhaps TRBD1 (6 bases). V gave up 3 bases and J gave up 7 bases, with 12 bases separating them. The CDR3 contains 14 residues. The germline V gene has CDR1 PRHDT and CDR2 FYEKMQ (reference sequence). The DNA of the CDR3 is TGTGCCAGCAGCTTCGGGCAGGGGATCGGGGAGCTGTTTTTT. Its translation: CASSFGQGIGELFF.

Written as DNA, the CDR3 is TGTGCCAGTAGTATCGGCACGGCAGGGGGCGGTGAAAAACTGTTTTTT. It codes for CASSIGTAGGGEKLFF. This rearrangement joins TRBV19 to TRBJ1-4; 8 bases map to TRBD1. The germline gives CDR1 LNHDA, CDR2 SQIVND (reference sequence). The CDR3 extends over 16 amino acids. The ends lost 3 bases at V and 7 bases at J; junction bases unmatched: 10.

The V gene is TRBV21-1, the J gene TRBJ2-7; the table's D call TRBD2 went unverified against the DNA. TRBV21-1 is a pseudogene segment. This CDR3 comprises 17 residues. The CDR3 DNA is TGTGCCAGGACACCTCTGACTAGCGGGGGTTTCTCCTACGAGCAGTACTTC. Amino acids: CARTPLTSGGFSYEQYF.

The genes are TRBV3-1 (or the pseudogene TRBV3-2) and TRBJ1-5; a possible D gene is TRBD1 (5 bases). Trimming cost V 8 bases and J 3 bases, with 11 bases left between them. This CDR3 has 13 amino acids. The germline V gene has CDR1 LGHDT and CDR2 YNNKEL (reference sequence). CDR3 in amino acids: CASGQGYNQPQHF. The DNA of the CDR3 is TGTGCCAGCGGGCAGGGATACAATCAGCCCCAGCATTTT.

This clone has a handful of counts. The gene calls are TRBV6-2 or TRBV6-3 and TRBJ2-7, with a weak D call TRBD1 (6 bases). The CDR3 extends over 16 amino acids. V lost 4 bases and J lost 3, with 19 bases in between. Germline assignment: CDR1 MNHEY and CDR2 SVGEGT. This CDR3 is CASSFRKTGTLYEQYF. The CDR3, as DNA: TGTGCCAGCAGTTTTAGAAAGACAGGCACCCTCTACGAGCAGTACTTC.

The CDR3 sequence: CSVSPADSSYNEQFF. Here the CDR3 DNA reads TGCAGCGTATCCCCCGCGGACAGCTCCTACAATGAGCAGTTCTTC. J is TRBJ2-1 and V is TRBV29-1; D is possibly TRBD1 (6 bases). V was clipped by 6 bases and J by 0 bases, with 15 bases between them. CDR3 length equals 15 residues. Per germline, CDR1 SQVTM and CDR2 ANQGSEA.

The chain has TRBV7-8 and TRBJ1-2; D might be TRBD1 (6 bases). The germline V gene encodes CDR1 SGHVS and CDR2 FQNEAQ. V lost 6 bases and J 7 bases, leaving 21 bases between the germline ends. This CDR3 is 15 amino acids long. CDR3 amino acids: CASSPQGRALLGYTF. DNA of the CDR3: TGTGCCAGCAGTCCACAGGGTAGGGCCCTCCTTGGCTACACCTTC.

The CDR3 DNA is TGTGCCAGCAGCCAAGATTTGTCGGGGGAACTTGGCGAGCAGTACTTC. It is translated as CASSQDLSGELGEQYF. The chain employs TRBV14 and TRBJ2-7; a weak D match, TRBD2 (6 bases). Trimming shortened V by 0 bases and J by 6 bases, and 18 bases separated the two germline ends. This CDR3 comprises 16 residues. The germline CDR1 and CDR2 sequences are SGHDN and FVKESK.

This chain uses TRBV27 with TRBJ1-3, with TRBD1 as a possible D gene (5 bases). Germline loops: CDR1 MNHEY, CDR2 SMNVEV (reference sequence). V was trimmed by 0 bases and J by 4 bases, leaving 7 bases between them. The CDR3 length is 14 residues. As DNA, the CDR3 is TGTGCCAGCAGTTTATCCCAGGGAGGAAACACCATATATTTT. This gives the protein CASSLSQGGNTIYF.

The chain employs TRBV10-2 and TRBJ1-2, with D perhaps matching TRBD1 (5 bases). Germline V gene sequence: CDR1 WSHSY, CDR2 SAAADI. The V end lost 5 bases, the J end lost 8 bases, and 15 bases lay between the germline ends. This CDR3 has 13 amino acids. Here the CDR3 DNA reads TGCGCCAGCAGTACCCGCGGGGCGTTCGGCTACACCTTC. It translates to CASSTRGAFGYTF.

This rearrangement joins TRBV27 to TRBJ1-6; D ambiguous. Trimming took 0 bases from V and 7 from J, leaving 4 bases between them. CDR1 MNHEY and CDR2 SMNVEV come from the germline V gene (reference sequence). The CDR3 is made up of 13 amino acids. CDR3 sequence (DNA): TGTGCCAGCAGTTTATCGCGGAATTCACCCCTCCACTTT. This codes for CASSLSRNSPLHF.

V is TRBV18 and J is TRBJ2-3; 8 bases are a match to TRBD1. Germline V gene data show CDR1 as KGHSH and CDR2 as LQKENI. This CDR3 comprises 14 residues. V was clipped by 3 bases and J by 2 bases; unmatched bases: 1. The CDR3 DNA reads TGTGCCAGCTCACCGACAGGGGCCACAGATACGCAGTATTTT. It encodes CASSPTGATDTQYF.

The chain combines TRBV9 with TRBJ1-1; no definite D call. The germline CDR1 and CDR2 sequences are SGDLS and YYNGEE. This CDR3 has 13 amino acids. V was pared by 2 bases and J by 1 base, with 6 bases between. CDR3 amino acids: CASSVTGNTEAFF. DNA of the CDR3: TGTGCCAGCAGCGTTACGGGGAACACTGAAGCTTTCTTT.

This chain links TRBV27 with TRBJ1-5, with D perhaps matching TRBD1 (5 bases). The CDR3 covers 13 residues. Germline CDR1 MNHEY, CDR2 SMNVEV (reference sequence). V was clipped by 6 bases and J by 7 bases, with 13 bases between them. The CDR3 loop is CASSLGGGQPQHF. As DNA, the CDR3 is TGTGCCAGCAGCCTTGGGGGGGGGCAGCCCCAGCATTTT.

The chain combines TRBV4-3 with TRBJ1-2; 7 nucleotides line up with TRBD1. V gave up 4 bases and J gave up 8 bases; unmatched junction bases: 10. The CDR3 contains 14 residues. CDR1 is LGHNA and CDR2 is YSLEER in the germline V gene. In nucleotides, the CDR3 is TGCGCCAGCAGCCCGTACAGGGGAAGTCAAGGCTACACCTTC. Protein: CASSPYRGSQGYTF.

The rearrangement uses TRBV11-2 and TRBJ1-4, with TRBD1 matching 7 bases. V lost 6 bases to trimming and J lost 8 bases; unmatched junction nucleotides: 12. The CDR3 is made up of 15 amino acids. The germline V gene has CDR1 SGHAT and CDR2 FQNNGV. The CDR3 here is CASRPTGQGGEKLFF. The CDR3 DNA reads TGTGCCAGCAGGCCTACGGGGCAGGGGGGAGAAAAACTGTTTTTT.

This chain links TRBV2 with TRBJ1-1, with D uncertain. CDR1 and CDR2 (germline): SNHLY, FYNNEI. V was pared by 5 bases and J by 1 base, with 8 bases between. CDR3 length: 13 amino acids. The CDR3 protein is CASSFSENTEAFF. Written as DNA, the CDR3 is TGTGCCAGCAGTTTTTCAGAGAACACTGAAGCTTTCTTT.

In its sample, this clone was seen once. The CDR3 region has the DNA TGTGCCAGCAGCTTGCGCACAGCTAATAGCAATCAGCCCCAGCATTTT. It encodes CASSLRTANSNQPQHF. This chain uses TRBV5-5 with TRBJ1-5; D call uncertain. This CDR3 region has 16 residues. Looked up from germline, CDR1 is SGHKS and CDR2 is YYEKEE (reference sequence). With 1 base removed from V and 0 bases from J, the gap between germline ends came to 11 bases.

This chain connects TRBV19 to TRBJ1-2, with TRBD1 as a possible D gene (6 bases). The CDR3 has 12 amino acids. Germline CDR1 reads LNHDA; CDR2 reads SQIVND (reference sequence). Trimming removed 9 bases from V and 8 bases from J, with 16 bases in between. In DNA form, the CDR3 reads TGTGCCAGCCGGGACAACCTCCGGGGCTACACCTTC. This gives the protein CASRDNLRGYTF.

The rearrangement uses TRBV7-6 and TRBJ2-3; 7 positions match TRBD1. Germline CDR1 is SGHVS and CDR2 is FNYEAQ. The V segment lost 1 base and the J segment 6 bases; nucleotides outside the gene matches: 13. The CDR3 has 17 residues. Here the CDR3 DNA reads TGTGCCAGCAGCTTAGTCCCGACAGGGTCTACCCCGGATACGCAGTATTTT. Protein: CASSLVPTGSTPDTQYF.